One sample yielded the 25 T cell receptor beta chains listed below, sequenced in a study of T cell responses to AZD1222 COVID-19 vaccine. Clones were read by immunoSEQ multiplex PCR, and TCRdb kept only the in-frame ones, dropping some. The sample includes 85,000 to 100,000 clones, approximately 93% seen only once; the top ten take 8% to 8.5%. The sample in question was peripheral blood, obtained 28 days after the second AZD1222 dose. These receptors originate from an adult who received the AZD1222 COVID-19 vaccine.

The chain joins TRBV27 to TRBJ2-2; D may be TRBD2 (5 bases). Trimming removed 7 bases at V and 3 bases at J, with 9 bases between. The CDR3 sequence is 13 residues long. Germline V CDR1 and CDR2: MNHEY, SMNVEV (reference sequence). The CDR3 bases are TGTGCCAGCAAGAGTAGCGACACCGGGGAGCTGTTTTTT. Encoded protein: CASKSSDTGELFF.

The rearrangement links TRBV5-6 to TRBJ2-5; 9 bases are a match to TRBD2. Germline-derived CDR1 and CDR2 are SGHDT and YYEEEE. The CDR3 is 15 residues long. V lost 4 bases, J lost 5 bases, and 9 bases stayed unmatched. DNA for the CDR3: TGTGCCAGCAGCACCTTAGCGGGAGAGGGGGAGACCCAGTACTTC. Translating gives CASSTLAGEGETQYF. The complete variable domain, with remaining parts taken from reference TRBV5-6 and TRBJ2-5, reads DAGVTQSPTHLIKTRGQQVTLRCSPKSGHDTVSWYQQALGQGPQFIFQYYEEEERQRGNFPDRFSGHQFPNYSSELNVNALLLGDSALYLCASSTLAGEGETQYFGPGTRLLVL.

The chain joins TRBV28 to TRBJ1-2; no firm D call. The CDR3 contains 12 residues. Germline V lookup: CDR1 MDHEN, CDR2 SYDVKM. V was trimmed by 4 bases and J by 4 bases, leaving 7 bases between them. The CDR3 sequence is CASSSGTYGYTF. The CDR3 coding sequence is TGTGCCAGCAGTTCAGGAACCTATGGCTACACCTTC.

J is TRBJ1-6 and V is TRBV28; 7 bases align to TRBD1. Per germline, CDR1 MDHEN and CDR2 SYDVKM. Trimming removed 6 bases from V and 8 bases from J; junction bases left unmatched: 10. This CDR3 region has 15 residues. As DNA, the CDR3 is TGTGCCAGCAGCGCGGGACAGACTTCGTATTCACCCCTCCACTTT. Protein sequence: CASSAGQTSYSPLHF.

This clone was detected only once. The CDR3 DNA sequence: TGTGCCAGTAGTGGAGCGGCGGGAGATACGCAGTATTTT. It specifies CASSGAAGDTQYF. This chain connects TRBV19 to TRBJ2-3; possibly TRBD2 for D (5 bases). The germline V gene has CDR1 LNHDA and CDR2 SQIVND (reference sequence). The germline V and J ends were trimmed by 5 bases and 5 bases, with 11 bases remaining between them. This CDR3 is 13 amino acids long. The full variable domain, its missing parts supplied by reference TRBV19 and TRBJ2-3, is DGGITQSPKYLFRKEGQNVTLSCEQNLNHDAMYWYRQDPGQGLRLIYYSQIVNDFQKGDIAEGYSVSREKKESFPLTVTSAQKNPTAFYLCASSGAAGDTQYFGPGTRLTVL.

The chain has TRBV18 and TRBJ2-2; 8 positions agree with TRBD1. Germline V gene lookup returns CDR1 KGHSH and CDR2 LQKENI. V gave up 3 bases and J gave up 7 bases; unmatched junction bases: 16. The CDR3 runs to 18 residues. The CDR3 protein is CASSPRVGRGRIHGELFF. In DNA, the CDR3 is TGTGCCAGCTCACCCCGCGTTGGCAGGGGGCGAATTCACGGGGAGCTGTTTTTT.

CDR3 coding DNA: TGTGCCAGTAGTAGAGCGAACACCGGGGAGCTGTTTTTT. It codes for CASSRANTGELFF. The chain has TRBV19 and TRBJ2-2; no firm D call. This CDR3 spans 13 amino acids. V was pared by 4 bases and J by 0 bases, with 3 bases between. Germline V lookup: CDR1 LNHDA, CDR2 SQIVND (reference sequence).

The CDR3 DNA reads TGTGCCAGCAGTTTGCCAGGGATATTTCAATCACCCCTCCACTTT. This sequence encodes CASSLPGIFQSPLHF. V is TRBV28 and J is TRBJ1-6; a weak D match, TRBD1 (5 bases). V lost 3 bases to trimming and J lost 10 bases, with 16 bases between them. The CDR3 consists of 15 residues. CDR1 and CDR2 (germline): MDHEN, SYDVKM.

This chain uses TRBV3-1 (or the pseudogene TRBV3-2) with TRBJ2-3; D gene uncertain. There are 11 residues in the CDR3. From germline, CDR1 is LGHDT and CDR2 YNNKEL (reference sequence). V was clipped by 3 bases and J by 6 bases, with 4 bases between them. As DNA, the CDR3 is TGTGCCAGCAGCCAGGGTGATACGCAGTATTTT. Amino acids: CASSQGDTQYF.

On this clone: A junction boundary mismatches the germline segment, possibly from a read error. The chain recombines TRBV6-1 with TRBJ1-5, with a weak D call TRBD1 (5 bases). The germline V gene encodes CDR1 MNHNS and CDR2 SASEGT. The CDR3 is 15 amino acids. CDR3: CASSEGTASNQPQHF. DNA of the CDR3: TGTGCCAGCAGCGAAGGGACGGCTAGCAATCAGCCCCAGCATTTT.

The rearrangement uses TRBV13 and TRBJ2-5; 11 bases align to TRBD2. The CDR3 is 15 residues long. Per the germline V gene, CDR1 is PRHDT and CDR2 is FYEKMQ (reference sequence). With 0 bases clipped from V and 3 bases from J, the junction kept 0 bases outside the gene matches. CDR3 sequence reads: CASSLGGLAEETQYF. CDR3 DNA: TGTGCCAGCAGCTTAGGGGGACTAGCGGAAGAGACCCAGTACTTC.

The chain uses TRBV25-1 and TRBJ2-1, with 8 bases matching TRBD1. Germline V gives CDR1 MGHDK, CDR2 SYGVNS. CDR3 size: 17 residues. Germline trimming cut 3 bases from V and 2 bases from J; bases unmatched to any gene: 9. The DNA of the CDR3 is TGTGCCAGCAGTGAGGCTGGACAGGGCTCACCCTACAATGAGCAGTTCTTC. Translating it yields CASSEAGQGSPYNEQFF.

The chain uses TRBV6-2 or TRBV6-3 and TRBJ2-7, with TRBD1 matching over 7 bases. This CDR3 is built from 15 residues. V was clipped by 5 bases and J by 2 bases; unmatched bases: 9. CDR1 is MNHEY and CDR2 is SVGEGT in the germline V gene. The CDR3 protein is CASSPDRLAAYEQYF. For the CDR3, the DNA is TGTGCCAGCAGTCCGGACAGGTTAGCCGCCTACGAGCAGTACTTC.

The V and J genes are TRBV7-2 and TRBJ1-6; the D gene is possibly TRBD1 (5 bases). V was trimmed by 5 bases and J by 10 bases, leaving 21 bases between them. The CDR3 length is 16 residues. CDR1 is SGHTA, CDR2 FQGNSA, per germline. As DNA, the CDR3 is TGTGCCAGCAGCCAGACCGACAGTGGAGTCGCCTCACCCCTCCACTTT. Protein sequence: CASSQTDSGVASPLHF.

V usage is TRBV28 and J usage is TRBJ1-5, with D hard to call. This CDR3 spans 16 amino acids. CDR1 MDHEN and CDR2 SYDVKM come from the germline V gene. V shed 1 base and J shed 4 bases, with 14 bases lying between them. The CDR3 protein is CASSLLGRGQNQPQHF. In DNA, the CDR3 is TGTGCCAGCAGTTTATTAGGTAGAGGGCAGAATCAGCCCCAGCATTTT. The entire variable domain, with the rest obtained from reference TRBV28 and TRBJ1-5, is as follows: DVKVTQSSRYLVKRTGEKVFLECVQDMDHENMFWYRQDPGLGLRLIYFSYDVKMKEKGDIPEGYSVSREKKERFSLILESASTNQTSMYLCASSLLGRGQNQPQHFGDGTRLSIL.

The rearrangement uses TRBV3-1 (or the pseudogene TRBV3-2) and TRBJ2-1, with a tentative D call TRBD2 (7 bases). The germline V and J ends were trimmed by 4 bases and 14 bases, with 15 bases remaining between them. Germline CDR1 is LGHDT and CDR2 is YNNKEL (reference sequence). The CDR3 runs 12 residues. DNA of the CDR3: TGTGCCAGCAGCCCGGGGGGCAGGGTAAAGTTCTTC. Its translation: CASSPGGRVKFF.

The chain combines TRBV5-1 with TRBJ1-4, with D hard to call. This CDR3 has 15 amino acids. Deletions cut 3 bases from V and 8 bases from J, with 17 bases between. CDR1 is SGHRS, CDR2 YFSETQ, per germline. Here the CDR3 reads CASSWSWQRKEKLFF. In nucleotides, the CDR3 is TGCGCCAGCAGCTGGTCGTGGCAGCGGAAAGAAAAACTGTTTTTT. The whole variable domain, remainder taken from reference TRBV5-1 and TRBJ1-4, is KAGVTQTPRYLIKTRGQQVTLSCSPISGHRSVSWYQQTPGQGLQFLFEYFSETQRNKGNFPGRFSGRQFSNSRSEMNVSTLELGDSALYLCASSWSWQRKEKLFFGSGTQLSVL.

CDR3 sequence: CASSGYGGLSYNEQFF. The CDR3 DNA is TGTGCCAGCAGCGGGTATGGCGGGTTGTCCTACAATGAGCAGTTCTTC. The chain couples TRBV7-6 to TRBJ2-1; TRBD2 might be the D (5 bases). Germline loops: CDR1 SGHVS, CDR2 FNYEAQ. The CDR3 totals 16 residues. Trimming left V 5 bases short and J 1 base short, with 15 bases between.

V and J are TRBV5-6 and TRBJ1-1, with 10 bases identical to TRBD1. V shed 4 bases, J shed 5 bases, and the junction held 11 bases outside the gene matches. CDR3 length: 16 amino acids. Germline CDR1 SGHDT, CDR2 YYEEEE. The CDR3 reads CASSPGTGDDQTEAFF. CDR3 sequence (DNA): TGTGCCAGCAGCCCCGGGACAGGGGACGACCAGACTGAAGCTTTCTTT.

V usage is TRBV7-2 and J usage is TRBJ2-7; D is uncertain. From germline, CDR1 is SGHTA and CDR2 FQGNSA. Trimming cost V 5 bases and J 1 base, with 12 bases left between them. The CDR3 is made up of 14 amino acids. The CDR3 loop is CASSPHEASYEQYF. The CDR3 DNA is TGTGCCAGCAGCCCCCACGAGGCGTCCTACGAGCAGTACTTC. The full variable domain, with the rest looked up from reference TRBV7-2 and TRBJ2-7, is GAGVSQSPSNKVTEKGKDVELRCDPISGHTALYWYRQSLGQGLEFLIYFQGNSAPDKSGLPSDRFSAERTGGSVSTLTIQRTQQEDSAVYLCASSPHEASYEQYFGPGTRLTVT.

This clone was detected once. This rearrangement joins TRBV6-5 to TRBJ1-1; no definite D call. V lost 2 bases and J 2 bases, leaving 6 bases between the germline ends. The CDR3 loop spans 13 amino acids. Germline V CDR1 and CDR2: MNHEY, SVGAGI. CDR3 nucleotide sequence: TGTGCCAGCAGTTACCTTAAAAACACTGAAGCTTTCTTT. Translation gives CASSYLKNTEAFF.

The chain links TRBV6-2 or TRBV6-3 to TRBJ2-5; 8 bases map to TRBD1. Trimming cost V 2 bases and J 4 bases; bases outside gene matches: 6. Germline values: CDR1 MNHEY, CDR2 SVGEGT. The CDR3 consists of 15 residues. Here the CDR3 DNA reads TGTGCCAGCAGTTACACTCCGGACAGGGCAGAGACCCAGTACTTC. The encoded protein is CASSYTPDRAETQYF.

The rearrangement joins TRBV5-1 to TRBJ2-7; TRBD2 matches 10 bases. The germline CDR1 and CDR2 sequences are SGHRS and YFSETQ. The CDR3 is 14 amino acids. V shed 5 bases, J shed 0 bases, and the junction held 2 bases outside the gene matches. The CDR3 region is CASSASGSSYEQYF. The CDR3 region has the DNA TGCGCCAGCAGTGCTAGCGGGAGCTCCTACGAGCAGTACTTC.

J is TRBJ2-1 and V is TRBV11-2, with TRBD1 as a possible D gene (6 bases). The CDR3 has 16 amino acids. Trimming stripped 5 bases from V and 9 bases from J, with 23 bases between. In germline, CDR1 is SGHAT, CDR2 FQNNGV. CDR3 sequence (DNA): TGTGCCAGCAGCAAGAGGTCCCGGGACAATAGTCCTGAGCAGTTCTTC. Protein sequence: CASSKRSRDNSPEQFF.

The J gene is TRBJ2-1, the V gene TRBV30; weak D call: TRBD1 (5 bases). The CDR3 loop spans 16 amino acids. Germline lookup yields CDR1 GTSNPN and CDR2 SVGIG (reference sequence). The germline V and J ends were trimmed by 2 bases and 1 base, with 15 bases remaining between them. This chain's CDR3 is CAWSLGLGRSYNEQFF. The CDR3 DNA reads as TGTGCCTGGAGTCTGGGGTTGGGGCGATCCTACAATGAGCAGTTCTTC. The full variable domain, completed using reference TRBV30 and TRBJ2-1, is SQTIHQWPATLVQPVGSPLSLECTVEGTSNPNLYWYRQAAGRGLQLLFYSVGIGQISSEVPQNLSASRPQDRQFILSSKKLLLSDSGFYLCAWSLGLGRSYNEQFFGPGTRLTVL.